These 6 T cell receptor beta chains originate from one sample sequenced in a study of shared clonotypes between healthy human individuals (dated by TCRdb to the early 2020s). The protocol used for the library was the immunoSEQ multiplex PCR assay. Not all clones reach the TCRdb copy of this immuneACCESS table, which keeps in-frame sequences only. Checked studies attribute under half of the gap to unresolved V genes and leave the rest unexplained. For this sample the table gives 2 million to 2.5 million clones, of which 90% to 95% were detected only once. The biggest ten clones account for roughly 0.36% of the sample. Sequencing input: naive CD4+ T cells from PBMCs. Interpreted using the paper, the cell subset or site label stands for: CD45RA+ positively selected. These receptors originate from a man between 18 and 35 years old in good health. Some clones in this sample may be carry-over from other donors' samples.

The chain carries TRBV14 and TRBJ2-2; 12 positions agree with TRBD2. Per the germline V gene, CDR1 is SGHDN and CDR2 is FVKESK. This CDR3 spans 17 amino acids. Trimming took 2 bases from V and 4 from J; bases not matched to a gene: 5. The CDR3 here is CASSQPTSGSPTGELFF. CDR3 nucleotide sequence: TGTGCCAGCAGCCAACCGACTAGCGGGAGTCCCACCGGGGAGCTGTTTTTT.

V usage is TRBV7-3 and J usage is TRBJ2-4; D unresolved. Germline V gene lookup returns CDR1 SGHTA and CDR2 FQGTGA. The CDR3 runs 13 residues. Trimming left V 5 bases short and J 9 bases short, with 14 bases between. CDR3 bases: TGTGCCAGCAGCAACGGGCCGGTGACCATTCAGTACTTC. Protein product: CASSNGPVTIQYF. The full variable domain, its missing parts supplied by reference TRBV7-3 and TRBJ2-4, is GAGVSQTPSNKVTEKGKYVELRCDPISGHTALYWYRQSLGQGPEFLIYFQGTGAADDSGLPNDRFFAVRPEGSVSTLKIQRTERGDSAVYLCASSNGPVTIQYFGAGTRLSVL.

This clone was seen a single time. The gene calls are TRBV7-3 and TRBJ2-2, with 10 positions matching TRBD2. V shed 1 base and J 8 bases; nucleotides not matched to a gene: 4. The CDR3 length is 15 residues. The germline CDR1 and CDR2 sequences are SGHTA and FQGTGA. The CDR3 spells CASSLNLAGAGELFF. Written as DNA, the CDR3 is TGTGCCAGCAGCTTAAATCTAGCGGGAGCTGGGGAGCTGTTTTTT.

The chain employs TRBV18 and TRBJ2-1; 11 bases align to TRBD2. Germline CDR1 is KGHSH and CDR2 is LQKENI. The ends lost 3 bases at V and 10 bases at J; junction bases unmatched: 14. This CDR3 has 17 residues. CDR3 nucleotide sequence: TGTGCCAGCTCACCGGCACTCCCACTAGCGGGAGCGGACGAGCAGTTCTTC. Protein product: CASSPALPLAGADEQFF.

This clone came up once. The J gene is TRBJ2-2, the V gene TRBV9, with D possibly being TRBD2 (5 bases). This CDR3 is 15 amino acids long. Between the trimmed V and J ends, which lost 2 bases and 5 bases, there was a span of 13 bases. Germline values: CDR1 SGDLS, CDR2 YYNGEE. The CDR3 region has the DNA TGTGCCAGCAGCGTGAACGACCGGAGGACCGGGGAGCTGTTTTTT. It is translated as CASSVNDRRTGELFF. The full variable domain, completed using reference TRBV9 and TRBJ2-2, is DSGVTQTPKHLITATGQRVTLRCSPRSGDLSVYWYQQSLDQGLQFLIQYYNGEERAKGNILERFSAQQFPDLHSELNLSSLELGDSALYFCASSVNDRRTGELFFGEGSRLTVL.

The chain uses TRBV28 and TRBJ1-1, with D possibly being TRBD1 (6 bases). CDR3 length equals 15 residues. V was trimmed by 5 bases and J by 0 bases, leaving 13 bases between them. Germline V gene sequence: CDR1 MDHEN, CDR2 SYDVKM. CDR3 in amino acids: CASSVFDRMNTEAFF. The CDR3 DNA follows: TGTGCCAGCAGTGTGTTCGACAGGATGAACACTGAAGCTTTCTTT.